This TCR beta chain was sequenced for a study of cytomegalovirus exposure and HLA in healthy donors. General study findings and limits: In a later analysis, HLA-C alleles had the fewest associated TCRs, DRB1 alleles the most. Equally common other TCR beta chains were less clonally expanded than HLA-associated ones, a later analysis found.

V shed 0 bases and J shed 4 bases, with 15 bases lying between them. CDR3 length: 16 residues. From germline, CDR1 is LGHNA and CDR2 YSLEER. For this clone: Its antigen is unidentified.

PCR involved 60 Vbeta and 13 Jbeta primers. TCRdb's table, derived via immunoSEQ multiplex PCR, lists solely in-frame clones and lacks some. This table has around 160,000 clones, about 64% appearing once. Sequencing was carried out using PBMCs. The clonotype originates from a man aged 50 to 60 in good health and CMV-seronegative. This chain uses TRBV4-3 with TRBJ1-2, with no clear D. CDR3 amino acids: CASSQDAFEPSYGYTF. The CDR3 bases are TGCGCCAGCAGCCAAGATGCGTTCGAGCCCTCCTATGGCTACACCTTC.